These T cell receptor beta chains were read from a single sample in a study of T-cell memory formation after mild COVID-19. From the 5' RACE reads, TCRdb called clonotypes with MiXCR, one entry per CDR3 protein. The sample gives 470,000 or so distinct CDR3 sequences, roughly 18% of which show up once; around 12% is in the top ten. The sample was PBMCs or a T cell subset sorted from them (not recorded which). The receptors were gathered from an adult woman who had mild COVID-19 (a few samples of this study predate the infection). Cell type and time point are not known. Each CDR3 is given without its conserved first and last residue.

length	V	J	CDR3
14	TRBV7-2	TRBJ1-1	ASSLMGGSRSTEAF
12	TRBV20-1	TRBJ1-2	SARDLLGGYGYT
11	TRBV24-1	TRBJ2-3	ATGTTSTDTQY
14	TRBV7-8	TRBJ2-1	ASSLLQGAGYNEQF
9	TRBV29-1	TRBJ2-1	SVLAGVEQF
11	TRBV12-2	TRBJ1-1	ASRLWTGSEAF
12	TRBV15	TRBJ2-2	ATSRVRGDGELF
12	TRBV27	TRBJ2-1	ASSRQGPYNEQF
12	TRBV6-5	TRBJ1-2	ASSSGGWDYGYT
12	TRBV12-5	TRBJ2-2	ASGKDGDDRELF
14	TRBV18	TRBJ2-3	ASSWAGAGITDTQY
12	TRBV12-3/TRBV12-4	TRBJ2-3	ASVTSGSTDTQY
15	TRBV7-3	TRBJ2-3	ASSSPTVRGGRDTQY
16	TRBV7-9	TRBJ2-2	ASSLAGRQRESSGELF
13	TRBV20-1	TRBJ2-3	SALPGQGAVDTQY
14	TRBV4-3	TRBJ2-1	ASGQDEVAGADEQF
13	TRBV24-1	TRBJ1-5	ATSDRTGGREPQH
13	TRBV4-3	TRBJ1-1	ASSQVGVAGTEAF
12	TRBV5-1	TRBJ2-3	ASSLGAQRDTQY
12	TRBV20-1	TRBJ1-4	SARFTFMGEKLF
9	TRBV20-1	TRBJ2-3	SATLADTQY
11	TRBV5-1	TRBJ2-1	ASSLVGLNEQF
14	TRBV9	TRBJ2-1	ASSAAFSGSSNEQF
13	TRBV3-1	TRBJ2-1	ASSQGGGAGDEQF
15	TRBV12-3/TRBV12-4	TRBJ1-1	ASSPQFGILMNTEAF
13	TRBV7-8	TRBJ1-5	ASSLGGLGDQPQH
13	TRBV27	TRBJ2-7	ASSLIGQVDYEQY
10	TRBV29-1	TRBJ2-3	SVVRGPDTQY
12	TRBV5-1	TRBJ1-1	ASSSDWGEIEAF
16	TRBV12-3/TRBV12-4	TRBJ2-3	ASSFSRGGRRSTDTQY
15	TRBV7-6	TRBJ1-2	ASSNRGSFGLNYGYT
10	TRBV15	TRBJ1-5	ATSRRNQPQH
14	TRBV6-1	TRBJ2-7	ASSVTMTAHSYEQY
17	TRBV6-2/TRBV6-3	TRBJ2-4	ASSYGLAGGYRSKNIQY
13	TRBV6-5	TRBJ2-7	ASSYSGTGDYEQY
15	TRBV10-3	TRBJ2-7	AISGSPGQGSSYEQY
12	TRBV9	TRBJ2-2	ASSGPEGTGELF
14	TRBV15	TRBJ2-3	ATSKGGGRSTDTQY
12	TRBV11-2	TRBJ2-2	ASSLDGDGGELF
11	TRBV7-7	TRBJ2-7	ASSPTGGHEQY
14	TRBV29-1	TRBJ2-1	SVEGVKPGAYNEQF
10	TRBV5-1	TRBJ2-7	ASRSGIWEQY
12	TRBV6-5	TRBJ2-5	ASRTQGNQETQY
11	TRBV12-3/TRBV12-4	TRBJ1-1	ASSFQGWTEAF
13	TRBV4-2	TRBJ2-1	ASSRTSGGALEQF
17	TRBV18	TRBJ2-7	ASSLGDRFQRPSNYEQY
8	TRBV29-1	TRBJ2-1	SVARTEQF
12	TRBV9	TRBJ2-5	ASSVGSGQETQY
11	TRBV10-3	TRBJ2-1	AIKLASYNEQF
10	TRBV6-6	TRBJ2-7	ASSYQHHEQY
14	TRBV15	TRBJ2-1	ATSREGDSKYNEQF